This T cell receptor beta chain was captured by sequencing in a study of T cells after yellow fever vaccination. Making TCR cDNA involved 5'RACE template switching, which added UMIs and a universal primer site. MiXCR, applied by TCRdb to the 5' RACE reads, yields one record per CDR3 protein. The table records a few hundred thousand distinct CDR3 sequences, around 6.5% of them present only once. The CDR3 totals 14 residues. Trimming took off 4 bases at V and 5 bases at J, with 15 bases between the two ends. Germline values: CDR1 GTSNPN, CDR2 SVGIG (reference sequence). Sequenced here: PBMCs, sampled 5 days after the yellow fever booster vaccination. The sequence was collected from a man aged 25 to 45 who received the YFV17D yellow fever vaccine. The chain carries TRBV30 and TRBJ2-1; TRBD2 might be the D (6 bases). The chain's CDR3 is CAWTVGSRDNEQFF. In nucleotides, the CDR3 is TGTGCCTGGACCGTCGGGAGTAGAGACAATGAGCAGTTCTTC.